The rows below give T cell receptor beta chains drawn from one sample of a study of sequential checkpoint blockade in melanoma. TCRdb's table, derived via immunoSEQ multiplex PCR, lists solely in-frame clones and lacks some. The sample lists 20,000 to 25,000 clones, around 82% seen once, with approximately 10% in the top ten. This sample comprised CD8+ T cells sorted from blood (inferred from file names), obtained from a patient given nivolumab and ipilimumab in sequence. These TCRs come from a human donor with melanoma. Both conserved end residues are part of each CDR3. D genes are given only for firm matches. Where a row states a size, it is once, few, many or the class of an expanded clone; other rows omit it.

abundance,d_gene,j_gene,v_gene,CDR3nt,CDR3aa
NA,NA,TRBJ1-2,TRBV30,TGTGCCTGGAGTACTAGGACAGACTATGGCTACACCTTC,CAWSTRTDYGYTF
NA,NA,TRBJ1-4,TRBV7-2,TGTGCCAGCAGCCCGTCACAGGTGGCTAGTGAAAAACTGTTTTTT,CASSPSQVASEKLFF
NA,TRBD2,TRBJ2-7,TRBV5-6,TGTGCCAGCAGTGGGGGGGAGACTTTCTCCTACGAGCAGTACTTC,CASSGGETFSYEQYF
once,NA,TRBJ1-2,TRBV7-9,TGTGCCAGCAGCTTAGGCGCGGGCAGGGAGGAGGTTGGCTACACCTTC,CASSLGAGREEVGYTF
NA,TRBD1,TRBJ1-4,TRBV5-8,TGTGCCAGCAGCGAAGACAGGGGCTTTAATGAAAAACTGTTTTTT,CASSEDRGFNEKLFF
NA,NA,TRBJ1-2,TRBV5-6,TGTGCCAGCACCCCCCGGGACTCAGCTAACTATGGCTACACCTTC,CASTPRDSANYGYTF
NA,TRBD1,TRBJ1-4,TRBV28,TGTGCCAGCAGAACAGGGGCGGATGAAAAACTGTTTTTT,CASRTGADEKLFF
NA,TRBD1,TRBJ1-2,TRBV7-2,TGTGCCAGCAGCCTGGACAGGGTCTATGGCTACACCTTC,CASSLDRVYGYTF
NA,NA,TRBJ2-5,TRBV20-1,TGCAGTGCTAGTCCTAGTGAGACCCAGTACTTC,CSASPSETQYF
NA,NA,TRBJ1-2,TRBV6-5,TGTGCCAGCAGTTACTCGATCGGGAGCAACTATGGCTACACCTTC,CASSYSIGSNYGYTF
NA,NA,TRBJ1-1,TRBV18,TGTGCCAGCTCACCAACAGGGAGTGGGGACACTGAAGCTTTCTTT,CASSPTGSGDTEAFF
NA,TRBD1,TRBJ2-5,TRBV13,TGTGCCAGCAGCATACAGGGGGGCCAAGAGACCCAGTACTTC,CASSIQGGQETQYF
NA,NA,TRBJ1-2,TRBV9,TGTGCCAGCAGCGCTTCGCACGGGGAGGTTGGCTACACCTTC,CASSASHGEVGYTF
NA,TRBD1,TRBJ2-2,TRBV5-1,TGCGCCAGCAGCTTTTCGACAGGGACGGGCACCGGGGAGCTGTTTTTT,CASSFSTGTGTGELFF
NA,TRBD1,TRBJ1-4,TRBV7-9,TGTGCCAGCAGCTACATGGGACAGATTAATGAAAAACTGTTTTTT,CASSYMGQINEKLFF
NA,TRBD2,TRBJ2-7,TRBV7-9,TGTGCCAGCAGCACGGGACTAGCGGGCTCCTACGAGCAGTACTTC,CASSTGLAGSYEQYF
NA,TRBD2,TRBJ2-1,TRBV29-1,TGCAGCGTTGCAACTAGCGGGAAGAGGGATGAGCAGTTCTTC,CSVATSGKRDEQFF
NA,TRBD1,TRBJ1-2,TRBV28,TGTGCCAGCAGTAAGGACAGGGAAAACTATGGCTACACCTTC,CASSKDRENYGYTF
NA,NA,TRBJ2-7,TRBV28,TGTGCCAGCAGTTTAGCCCGGTACGAGCAGTACTTC,CASSLARYEQYF
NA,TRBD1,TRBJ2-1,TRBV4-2,TGTGCCAGCAGCCAATTTTACAGGGGTAAGGATGAGCAGTTCTTC,CASSQFYRGKDEQFF
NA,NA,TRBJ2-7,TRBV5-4,TGTGCCAGCAGCTTGCAAGGACTAAGCAGCTCCGAGCAGTACTTC,CASSLQGLSSSEQYF
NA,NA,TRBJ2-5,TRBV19,TGTGCCAGTAGTCTATACCGAGTTGGAGAGACCCAGTACTTC,CASSLYRVGETQYF
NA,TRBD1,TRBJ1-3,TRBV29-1,TGCAGCGGGAGGGACAGCGGAGTGGGAAACACCATATATTTT,CSGRDSGVGNTIYF
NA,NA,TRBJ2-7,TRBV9,TGTGCCAGCAGCTCGGTAGGGACATCCTGGGGGGAGCAGTACTTC,CASSSVGTSWGEQYF
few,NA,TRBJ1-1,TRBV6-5,TGTGCCAGCAGTCCAAATCAGGGTATAACTGAAGCTTTCTTT,CASSPNQGITEAFF
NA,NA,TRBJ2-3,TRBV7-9,TGTGCCAGCAGCTTAGATCAGGGTGGGGCAGATACGCAGTATTTT,CASSLDQGGADTQYF
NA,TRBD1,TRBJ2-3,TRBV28,TGTGCCGGCGGGAGAAGGGGGACAGGGGCCGCAGATACGCAGTATTTT,CAGGRRGTGAADTQYF
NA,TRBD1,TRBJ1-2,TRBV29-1,TGCAGCGTTGTCCGACAGGGGTCGACCTATGGCTACACCTTC,CSVVRQGSTYGYTF
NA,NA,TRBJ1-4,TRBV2,TGTGCCAGCAGCTTCGATGAAAAACTGTTTTTT,CASSFDEKLFF
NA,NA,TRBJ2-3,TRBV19,TGTGCCAGTAGTACAACTCAGGATAGCACAGATACGCAGTATTTT,CASSTTQDSTDTQYF
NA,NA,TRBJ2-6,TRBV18,TGTGCCAGCTCACCTCCTAGGAGTGCTGGGGCCAACGTCCTGACTTTC,CASSPPRSAGANVLTF
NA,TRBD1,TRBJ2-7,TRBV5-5,TGTGCCAGCAGCTTCTCGCTCCTTAACAGGGGGCGCGACGAGCAGTACTTC,CASSFSLLNRGRDEQYF
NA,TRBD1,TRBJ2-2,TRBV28,TGTGCCAGCAGTCAGGACAGGCCGAGCACCGGGGAGCTGTTTTTT,CASSQDRPSTGELFF
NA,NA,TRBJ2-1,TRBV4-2,TGTGCCAGCAGCCTCGGACAGTACAATGAGCAGTTCTTC,CASSLGQYNEQFF
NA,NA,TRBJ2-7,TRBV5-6,TGTGCCAGCAGCTCCGGACAGTCCTACGAGCAGTACTTC,CASSSGQSYEQYF
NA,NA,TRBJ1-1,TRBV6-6,TGTGCCAGCAGTTCACAGAGTAACACTGAAGCTTTCTTT,CASSSQSNTEAFF
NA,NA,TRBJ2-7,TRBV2,TGTGCCAGCAGTGATAACAGCCTCTACGAGCAGTACTTC,CASSDNSLYEQYF
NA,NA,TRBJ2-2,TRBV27,TGTGCCAGCAGCCGGACAAACACCGGGGAGCTGTTTTTT,CASSRTNTGELFF
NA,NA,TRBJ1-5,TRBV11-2,TGTGCCAGCAGCTTAGATCAGGGTCAGCCCCAGCATTTT,CASSLDQGQPQHF
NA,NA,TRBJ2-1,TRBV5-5,TGTGCCAGCAGCCATACTCGGGAGCAGTTCTTC,CASSHTREQFF
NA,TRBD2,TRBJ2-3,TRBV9,TGTGCCAGCAGCGGGGGACTAGCGGGACGCTTAAGGGACACAGATACGCAGTATTTT,CASSGGLAGRLRDTDTQYF
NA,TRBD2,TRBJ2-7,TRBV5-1,TGCGCCAGCAGCCCCGGGACTAGTAACGAGCAGTACTTC,CASSPGTSNEQYF
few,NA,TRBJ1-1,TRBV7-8,TGTGCCAGCAGCCCACCCAGGGCGAACACTGAAGCTTTCTTT,CASSPPRANTEAFF
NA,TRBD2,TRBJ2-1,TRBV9,TGTGCCAGCAGCTTTTTTAGCGGGAGGAGCTCCTACAATGAGCAGTTCTTC,CASSFFSGRSSYNEQFF
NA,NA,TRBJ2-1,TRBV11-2,TGTGCCAGCAGCTTATGGACAGCCAATTACAATGAGCAGTTCTTC,CASSLWTANYNEQFF
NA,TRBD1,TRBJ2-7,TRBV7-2,TGTGCCAGCAGCTCGGCCGGGGCAGGGGGCGGAAACGAGCAGTACTTC,CASSSAGAGGGNEQYF
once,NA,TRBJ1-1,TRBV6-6,TGTGCCAGCAGTTACCCAGTTAACGCGGTGGTGACTGAAGCTTTCTTT,CASSYPVNAVVTEAFF
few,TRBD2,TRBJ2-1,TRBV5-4,TGTGCCAGCAGCTTGGAAGGACTAGGGTACAATGAGCAGTTCTTC,CASSLEGLGYNEQFF
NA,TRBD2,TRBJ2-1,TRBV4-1,TGCGCCAGCAGCCAAGATCCTCAAGCGGGAGCAAACTCCTACAATGAGCAGTTCTTC,CASSQDPQAGANSYNEQFF
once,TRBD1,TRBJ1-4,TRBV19,TGTGCCAGTCATCGGACAGGGATAGGAGAAAAACTGTTTTTT,CASHRTGIGEKLFF
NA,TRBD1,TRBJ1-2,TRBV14,TGTGCCAGCAGCCATGACAGGGGGCCAGAGGGCTACACCTTC,CASSHDRGPEGYTF
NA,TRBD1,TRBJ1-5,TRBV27,TGTGCCAGCAGTCTACAGGGGAATCAGCCCCAGCATTTT,CASSLQGNQPQHF